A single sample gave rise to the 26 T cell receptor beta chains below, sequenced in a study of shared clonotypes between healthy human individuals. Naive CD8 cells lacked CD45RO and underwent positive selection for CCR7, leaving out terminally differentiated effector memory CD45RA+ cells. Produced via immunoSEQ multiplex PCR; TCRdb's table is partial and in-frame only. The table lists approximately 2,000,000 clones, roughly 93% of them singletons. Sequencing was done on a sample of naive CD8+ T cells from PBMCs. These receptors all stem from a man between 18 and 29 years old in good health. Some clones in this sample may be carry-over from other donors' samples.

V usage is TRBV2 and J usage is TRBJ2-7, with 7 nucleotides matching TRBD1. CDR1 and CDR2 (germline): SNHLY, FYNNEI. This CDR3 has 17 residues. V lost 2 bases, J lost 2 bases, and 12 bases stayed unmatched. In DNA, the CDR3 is TGTGCCAGCAGTGAAACCCGGGGACAGATCACCACCTACGAGCAGTACTTC. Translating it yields CASSETRGQITTYEQYF.

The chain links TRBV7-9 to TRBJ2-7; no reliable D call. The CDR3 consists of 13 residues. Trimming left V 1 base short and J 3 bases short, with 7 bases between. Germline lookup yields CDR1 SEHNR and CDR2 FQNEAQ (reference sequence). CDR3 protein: CASSLEGIYEQYF. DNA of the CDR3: TGTGCCAGCAGCTTAGAAGGGATCTACGAGCAGTACTTC. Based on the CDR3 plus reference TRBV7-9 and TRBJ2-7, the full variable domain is DTGVSQNPRHKITKRGQNVTFRCDPISEHNRLYWYRQTLGQGPEFLTYFQNEAQLEKSRLLSDRFSAERPKGSFSTLEIQRTEQGDSAMYLCASSLEGIYEQYFGPGTRLTVT.

CDR3 residues: CASSVNQGQDYGYTF. CDR3 DNA sequence: TGTGCCAGCAGCGTAAATCAGGGACAGGACTATGGCTACACCTTC. V usage is TRBV9 and J usage is TRBJ1-2, with 8 bases fitting TRBD1. This CDR3 has 15 residues. Germline V gives CDR1 SGDLS, CDR2 YYNGEE. The V gene end was trimmed by 1 base and the J gene end by 3 bases; junction bases not matched to a gene: 5.

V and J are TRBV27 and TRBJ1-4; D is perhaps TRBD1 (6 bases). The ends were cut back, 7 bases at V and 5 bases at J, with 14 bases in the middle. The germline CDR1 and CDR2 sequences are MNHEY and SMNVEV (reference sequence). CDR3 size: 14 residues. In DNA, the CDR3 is TGTGCCAGCACATTGACAGGTGGAAATGAAAAACTGTTTTTT. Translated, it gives CASTLTGGNEKLFF.

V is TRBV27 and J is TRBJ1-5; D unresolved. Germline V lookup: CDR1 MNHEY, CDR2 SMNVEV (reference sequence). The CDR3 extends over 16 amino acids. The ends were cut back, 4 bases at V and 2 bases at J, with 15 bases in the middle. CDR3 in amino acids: CASSSSRGEGNQPQHF. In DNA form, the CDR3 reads TGTGCCAGCAGTTCATCACGGGGTGAGGGCAATCAGCCCCAGCATTTT.

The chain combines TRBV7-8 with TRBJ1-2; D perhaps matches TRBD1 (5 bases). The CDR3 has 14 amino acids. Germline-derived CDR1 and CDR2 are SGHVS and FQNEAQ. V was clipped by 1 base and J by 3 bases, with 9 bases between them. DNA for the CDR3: TGTGCCAGCAGCTTAGGCCCGGGGGACTATGGCTACACCTTC. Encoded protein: CASSLGPGDYGYTF.

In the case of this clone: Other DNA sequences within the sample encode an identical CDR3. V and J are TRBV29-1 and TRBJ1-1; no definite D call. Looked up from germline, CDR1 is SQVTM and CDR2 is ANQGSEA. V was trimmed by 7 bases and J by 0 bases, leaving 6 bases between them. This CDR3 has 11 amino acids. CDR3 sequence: CSGAVNTEAFF. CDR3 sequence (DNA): TGCAGCGGTGCAGTGAACACTGAAGCTTTCTTT.

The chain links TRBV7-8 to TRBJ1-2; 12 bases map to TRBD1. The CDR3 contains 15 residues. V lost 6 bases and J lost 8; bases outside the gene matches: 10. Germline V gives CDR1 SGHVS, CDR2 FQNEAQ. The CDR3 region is CASSLTPGQGAGYTF. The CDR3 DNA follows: TGTGCCAGCAGTCTAACACCGGGACAGGGGGCGGGCTACACCTTC.

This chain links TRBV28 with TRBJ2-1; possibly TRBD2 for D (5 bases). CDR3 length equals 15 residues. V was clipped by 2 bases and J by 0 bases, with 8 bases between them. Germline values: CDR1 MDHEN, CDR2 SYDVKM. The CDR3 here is CASSLAGNSYNEQFF. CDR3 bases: TGTGCCAGCAGTTTAGCGGGTAACTCCTACAATGAGCAGTTCTTC.

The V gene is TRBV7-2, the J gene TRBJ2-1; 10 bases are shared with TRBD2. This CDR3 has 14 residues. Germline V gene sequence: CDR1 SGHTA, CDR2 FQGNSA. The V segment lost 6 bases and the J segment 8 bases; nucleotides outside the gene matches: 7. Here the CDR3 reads CASSTSGARDEQFF. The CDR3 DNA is TGTGCCAGCAGTACTAGCGGGGCACGGGATGAGCAGTTCTTC.

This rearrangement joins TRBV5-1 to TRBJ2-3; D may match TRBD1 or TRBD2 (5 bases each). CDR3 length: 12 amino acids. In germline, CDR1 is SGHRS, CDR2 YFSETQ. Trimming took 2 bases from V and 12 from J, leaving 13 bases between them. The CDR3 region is CASSLVGTEQYF. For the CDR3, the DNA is TGCGCCAGCAGCTTAGTTGGGACCGAACAGTATTTT. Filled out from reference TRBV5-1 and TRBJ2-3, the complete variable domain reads KAGVTQTPRYLIKTRGQQVTLSCSPISGHRSVSWYQQTPGQGLQFLFEYFSETQRNKGNFPGRFSGRQFSNSRSEMNVSTLELGDSALYLCASSLVGTEQYFGPGTRLTVL.

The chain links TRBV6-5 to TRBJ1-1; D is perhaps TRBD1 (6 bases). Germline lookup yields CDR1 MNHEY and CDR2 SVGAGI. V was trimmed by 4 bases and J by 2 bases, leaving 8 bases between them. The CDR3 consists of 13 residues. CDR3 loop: CASSWGANTEAFF. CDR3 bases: TGTGCCAGCAGTTGGGGGGCCAACACTGAAGCTTTCTTT.

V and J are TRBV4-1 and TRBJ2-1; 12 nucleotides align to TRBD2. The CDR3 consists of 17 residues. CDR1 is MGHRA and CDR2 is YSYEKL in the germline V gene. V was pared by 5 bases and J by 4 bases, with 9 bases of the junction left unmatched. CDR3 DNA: TGCGCCAGCAGCAGGGCTAGCGGGAGGGCCATATACAATGAGCAGTTCTTC. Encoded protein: CASSRASGRAIYNEQFF.

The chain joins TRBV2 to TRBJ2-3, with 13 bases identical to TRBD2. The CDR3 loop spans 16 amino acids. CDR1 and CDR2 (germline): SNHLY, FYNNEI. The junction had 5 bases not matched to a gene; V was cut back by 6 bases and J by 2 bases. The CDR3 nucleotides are TGTGCCAGCAGCGGACTAGCGGGAGATAACACAGATACGCAGTATTTT. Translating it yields CASSGLAGDNTDTQYF.

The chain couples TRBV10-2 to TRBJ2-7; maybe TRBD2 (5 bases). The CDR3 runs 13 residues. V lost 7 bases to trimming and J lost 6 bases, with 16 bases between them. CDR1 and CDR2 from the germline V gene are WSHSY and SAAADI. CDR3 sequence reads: CASTRLTPGEQYF. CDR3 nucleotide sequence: TGCGCCAGCACCCGACTAACCCCGGGCGAGCAGTACTTC.

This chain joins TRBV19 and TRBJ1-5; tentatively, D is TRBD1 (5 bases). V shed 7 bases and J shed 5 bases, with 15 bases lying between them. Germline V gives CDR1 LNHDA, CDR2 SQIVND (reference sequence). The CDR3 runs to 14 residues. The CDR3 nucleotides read TGTGCCAGTACCGACTTCAGGGTCCATCAGCCCCAGCATTTT. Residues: CASTDFRVHQPQHF.

The CDR3 DNA is TGTGCCAGCAGGGACAGACTAGCGGGAGGGCGAGAAGATACGCAGTATTTT. Amino acids: CASRDRLAGGREDTQYF. V and J are TRBV13 and TRBJ2-3; 14 nucleotides align to TRBD2. This CDR3 region has 17 residues. Germline CDR1 reads PRHDT; CDR2 reads FYEKMQ (reference sequence). With V trimmed by 6 bases and J by 5 bases, 10 bases remained unmatched.

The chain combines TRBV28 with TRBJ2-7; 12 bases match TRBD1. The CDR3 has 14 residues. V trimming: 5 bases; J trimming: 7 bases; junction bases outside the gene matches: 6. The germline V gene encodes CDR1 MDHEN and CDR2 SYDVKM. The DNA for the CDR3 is TGTGCCAGCAGTGGGGGACAGGGGGCTTGGGAGCAGTACTTC. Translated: CASSGGQGAWEQYF.

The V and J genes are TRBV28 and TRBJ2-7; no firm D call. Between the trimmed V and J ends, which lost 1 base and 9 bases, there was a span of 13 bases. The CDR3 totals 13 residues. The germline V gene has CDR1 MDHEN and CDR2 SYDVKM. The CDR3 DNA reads TGTGCCAGCAGTTTATCCACATTTGAAGGGCAGTACTTC. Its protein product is CASSLSTFEGQYF.

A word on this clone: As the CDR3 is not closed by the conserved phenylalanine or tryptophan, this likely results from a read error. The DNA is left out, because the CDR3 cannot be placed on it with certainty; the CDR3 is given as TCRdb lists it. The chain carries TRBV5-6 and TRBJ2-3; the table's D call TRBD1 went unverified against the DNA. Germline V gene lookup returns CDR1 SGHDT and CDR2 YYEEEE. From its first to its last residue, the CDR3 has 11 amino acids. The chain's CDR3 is CASSLRQGLPA.

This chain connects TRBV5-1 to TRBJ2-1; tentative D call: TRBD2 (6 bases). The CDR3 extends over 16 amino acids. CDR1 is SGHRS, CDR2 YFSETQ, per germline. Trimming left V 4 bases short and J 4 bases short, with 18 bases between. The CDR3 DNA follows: TGCGCCAGCAGCCTAGCAGCGGGTCTAACGTACAATGAGCAGTTCTTC. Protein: CASSLAAGLTYNEQFF.

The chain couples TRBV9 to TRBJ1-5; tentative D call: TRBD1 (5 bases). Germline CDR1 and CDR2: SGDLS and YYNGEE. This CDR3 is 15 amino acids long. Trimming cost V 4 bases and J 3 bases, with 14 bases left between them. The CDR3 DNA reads TGTGCCAGCAGCCCCGGAGGGGCGTACAATCAGCCCCAGCATTTT. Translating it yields CASSPGGAYNQPQHF.

CDR3 loop: CASSSTGKGYTF. In nucleotides, the CDR3 is TGTGCCAGCAGCTCGACAGGGAAGGGCTACACCTTC. This chain uses TRBV7-9 with TRBJ1-2; 7 positions agree with TRBD1. CDR1 is SEHNR and CDR2 is FQNEAQ in the germline V gene (reference sequence). After removal of 4 bases from V and 8 bases from J, the junction contained 4 bases not matched to a gene. The CDR3 length is 12 residues.

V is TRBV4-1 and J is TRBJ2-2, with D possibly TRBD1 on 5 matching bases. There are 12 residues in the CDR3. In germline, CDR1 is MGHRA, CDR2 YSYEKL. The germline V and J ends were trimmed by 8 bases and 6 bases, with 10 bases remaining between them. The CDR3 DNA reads TGCGCCAGCGGAAGGGGCCCCGGGGAGCTGTTTTTT. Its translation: CASGRGPGELFF.

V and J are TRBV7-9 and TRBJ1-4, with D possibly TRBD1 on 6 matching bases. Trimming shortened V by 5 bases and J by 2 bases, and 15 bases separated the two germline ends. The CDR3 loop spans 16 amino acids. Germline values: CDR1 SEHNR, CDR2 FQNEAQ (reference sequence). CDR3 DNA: TGTGCCAGCAGCGCAGGACAGTTCCTCACTAATGAAAAACTGTTTTTT. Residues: CASSAGQFLTNEKLFF. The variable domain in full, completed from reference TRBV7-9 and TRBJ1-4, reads DTGVSQNPRHKITKRGQNVTFRCDPISEHNRLYWYRQTLGQGPEFLTYFQNEAQLEKSRLLSDRFSAERPKGSFSTLEIQRTEQGDSAMYLCASSAGQFLTNEKLFFGSGTQLSVL.

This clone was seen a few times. The CDR3: CASSLMSPESTEAFF. The CDR3, as DNA: TGTGCCAGCAGCTTAATGAGCCCCGAGAGCACTGAAGCTTTCTTT. V and J are TRBV11-1 and TRBJ1-1; no definite D call. The germline V gene has CDR1 SGHAT and CDR2 FQDESV (reference sequence). Deletions cut 2 bases from V and 4 bases from J, with 14 bases between. The CDR3 is 15 amino acids.